This is a list of T cell receptor beta chains from one sample in a study of early stage breast cancer tumors. Repertoires were generated with immunoSEQ multiplex PCR, while TCRdb's copy carries only in-frame clones and drops some. Here the sample spans approximately 54,000 clones, around 80% being singletons. The sample consisted of blood. These receptor sequences come from a person in their 40s with breast cancer. Both conserved end residues are part of each CDR3. The D gene is left open where the match is weak. Expanded clones get a size class; other rows say once, few or many, or leave the size out.

TRBV9	TRBJ2-2	.	TRBD2	TGTGCCAGCAGCGAGATAGCGGGAGCGAACACCGGGGAGCTGTTTTTT	CASSEIAGANTGELFF
TRBV7-9	TRBJ2-1	few	TRBD2	TGTGCCAGCAGCCCTACTAGCGGAGGAAATGAGCAGTTCTTC	CASSPTSGGNEQFF
TRBV5-1	TRBJ2-5	.	.	TGCGCCAGCAGCCCGCAGGGGGCGGGGGAGCAGTACTTC	CASSPQGAGEQYF
TRBV30	TRBJ2-7	.	.	TGTGCCTGGAGTCCCGGACTTTACGAGCAGTACTTC	CAWSPGLYEQYF
TRBV2	TRBJ2-5	few	TRBD2	TGTGCCAGCAGGGGACTAGTGGGTGGAGAGACCCAGTACTTC	CASRGLVGGETQYF
TRBV19	TRBJ1-3	.	.	TGTGCCAGTAGTATAAGTAGGGCTGGAAACACCATATATTTT	CASSISRAGNTIYF
TRBV11-2	TRBJ2-7	.	.	TGTGCCAGCAGCTTATTATCCGGGGGCCCGGGGGAGCAGTACTTC	CASSLLSGGPGEQYF
TRBV2	TRBJ2-3	few	.	TGTGCCAGCAGTGCCTCGGTCAGAGGCACAGATACGCAGTATTTT	CASSASVRGTDTQYF
TRBV5-1	TRBJ2-2	.	.	TGCGCCAGCAGCCTCACTGGGGGGTACACCGGGGAGCTGTTTTTT	CASSLTGGYTGELFF
TRBV29-1	TRBJ2-5	.	TRBD2	TGCAGCGTTGAAGGCCTAGCGGAGCGAGAGACCCAGTACTTC	CSVEGLAERETQYF
TRBV7-9	TRBJ2-4	.	.	TGTGCCAGCAGCTTAGGACCCCTCGGGACAGCCAAAAACATTCAGTACTTC	CASSLGPLGTAKNIQYF
TRBV6-1	TRBJ1-5	.	.	TGTGCCAGCATGCCGCGCGGCCAGCCCCAGCATTTT	CASMPRGQPQHF
TRBV2	TRBJ2-7	.	TRBD2	TGTGCCACTAGGACTAGCGGGATGGCCGAGCAGTACTTC	CATRTSGMAEQYF
TRBV4-1	TRBJ2-3	.	TRBD2	TGCGCCAGCAGCCAATCCCCCACCGGGACTAGCGGAGATACGCAGTATTTT	CASSQSPTGTSGDTQYF
TRBV10-3	TRBJ2-2	.	TRBD1	TGTGCCATCAGGTCCGGGACAGGGGCGAACACCGGGGAGCTGTTTTTT	CAIRSGTGANTGELFF
TRBV6-5	TRBJ2-5	.	.	TGTGCCAGCCGATTTGATGGCGGAGAGACCCAGTACTTC	CASRFDGGETQYF
TRBV4-1	TRBJ2-3	.	TRBD1	TGCGCCAGCAGCCAAGGACCCTCACTTCACAGGGGTCCCTCTGGCACAGATACGCAGTATTTT	CASSQGPSLHRGPSGTDTQYF
TRBV4-1	TRBJ2-2	.	.	TGCGCCAGCAGCCAAGTTTTACTTCCCAGGGCGGCCGGGGAGCTGTTTTTT	CASSQVLLPRAAGELFF
TRBV30	TRBJ2-3	once	.	TGTGCCTGGAGTGTATCCGCCGGTACAGATACGCAGTATTTT	CAWSVSAGTDTQYF
TRBV5-1	TRBJ2-7	.	.	TGCGCCAGCAGCTTGGATTTCTACGAGCAGTACTTC	CASSLDFYEQYF
TRBV5-1	TRBJ1-3	.	.	TGCGCCAGCAGTGACCGGGGAACTGGAAACACCATATATTTT	CASSDRGTGNTIYF
TRBV4-1	TRBJ2-5	.	.	TGCGCCAGCAGCCAAGATCCGGGTTCGAAAGAGACCCAGTACTTC	CASSQDPGSKETQYF
TRBV30	TRBJ1-2	.	.	TGTGCCTGGAGTGTACCCCCAGGGAGTGGCTACACCTTC	CAWSVPPGSGYTF
TRBV6-6	TRBJ1-1	.	.	TGTGCCAGCAGCTCTACAGGAACTGAAGCTTTCTTT	CASSSTGTEAFF
TRBV4-1	TRBJ1-1	.	TRBD1	TGCGCCAGCAGCTTCACAGGGGCCACTGAAGCTTTCTTT	CASSFTGATEAFF
TRBV30	TRBJ2-7	.	TRBD1	TGTGCCTGGTCGGGACAGGGGGGCGAGCAGTACTTC	CAWSGQGGEQYF
TRBV29-1	TRBJ1-1	once	.	TGCAGCGTTGATGGGGGTGGCATGAACACTGAAGCTTTCTTT	CSVDGGGMNTEAFF
TRBV12-1	TRBJ2-7	.	.	TGTGCCAGCAGCCCCCCCGGGAGTACCCACGAGCAGTACTTC	CASSPPGSTHEQYF
TRBV5-4	TRBJ2-7	.	.	TGTGCCAGCAGTCTAGATTTCGGGGGTCAGCAGTACTTC	CASSLDFGGQQYF
TRBV6-5	TRBJ2-1	.	TRBD2	TGTGCCAGCGGGCGGACTAGCGGGAGTGGTAATGAGCAGTTCTTC	CASGRTSGSGNEQFF
TRBV7-9	TRBJ2-1	.	.	TGTGCCAGCAGCACGAGGGACGTCTACAATGAGCAGTTCTTC	CASSTRDVYNEQFF
TRBV5-1	TRBJ1-2	.	TRBD1	TGCGCCAGCAGCGGGGGCACCGGGACAGGGGGCGGCGGCTACACCTTC	CASSGGTGTGGGGYTF
TRBV10-2	TRBJ2-7	.	TRBD1	TGCGCCAGCAGTGATACCGGGACAGGGAGGTACGAGCAGTACTTC	CASSDTGTGRYEQYF
TRBV28	TRBJ1-1	.	.	TGTGCCAGCAGTTTGATATCCAGGGGTAGGATGAACACTGAAGCTTTCTTT	CASSLISRGRMNTEAFF
TRBV6-4	TRBJ2-1	few	TRBD2	TGTGCCAGCAGTGTCTTAGCGGGAGAACCCTACAATGAGCAGTTCTTC	CASSVLAGEPYNEQFF
TRBV2	TRBJ2-5	.	.	TGTGCTAATGGGGAAGAGACCCAGTACTTC	CANGEETQYF
TRBV29-1	TRBJ2-3	.	.	TGCAGCGTTGAAATTGGCCGAGGGGATACGCAGTATTTT	CSVEIGRGDTQYF
TRBV9	TRBJ1-2	.	.	TGTGCCAGCAGCGGCCCGTTCTCAGGCGGCTACACCTTC	CASSGPFSGGYTF
TRBV30	TRBJ1-4	.	.	TGTGCCTGGAGTCACCCAGGGTTGGGCGAAAAACTGTTTTTT	CAWSHPGLGEKLFF
TRBV9	TRBJ2-1	.	TRBD2	TGTGCCAGCAGCATTGGGACTAGCGGGAGTATGTTCTTC	CASSIGTSGSMFF
TRBV29-1	TRBJ2-7	.	TRBD2	TGCAGCTACCGGGAGGGTAAATTGTACGAGCAGTACTTC	CSYREGKLYEQYF